Following are 3 T cell receptor beta chains from one sample sequenced in a study of immune heterogeneity within non-small cell lung tumors. Amplifying TCR beta CDR3 involved multiplex PCR carried out with 32 V and 13 J primers. MiXCR, run by TCRdb on the multiplex PCR reads, gives a single entry per CDR3 protein. Seen here are around 2,800 distinct CDR3 sequences, more than 15% observed once, and the top ten hold less than 15%. Bulk tumor genomic DNA was the template, and each sample received 600 ng. Surgery yielded several widely spaced biopsies per primary tumor. Untreated, newly diagnosed non-small cell lung cancer patients underwent curative surgery. Material for sequencing was lung tumor tissue. The receptors here all came from a woman between 50 and 59 years old with non-small cell lung cancer.

This clonotype is labeled as medium-sized (0.01 to 0.1%). The chain uses TRBV3-1 and TRBJ2-7; perhaps TRBD1 as D (5 bases). The CDR3 contains 15 residues. From germline, CDR1 is LGHDT and CDR2 YNNKEL (reference sequence). Trimming took 1 base from V and 3 from J, leaving 13 bases between them. The CDR3 DNA reads as TGTGCCAGCAGCCAAGGTTTAGGGGAAGGCTACGAGCAGTACTTC. Its protein product is CASSQGLGEGYEQYF.

By share, this clonotype ranks as medium-sized (0.01 to 0.1%). This sequence joins TRBV11-1 and TRBJ2-1, with 13 bases identical to TRBD2. V gave up 5 bases and J gave up 8 bases; unmatched junction bases: 9. Germline CDR1 SGHAT, CDR2 FQDESV (reference sequence). The CDR3 is 16 amino acids. CDR3 nucleotide sequence: TGTGCCAGCAGCATACGGACTAGCGGGAGCTTTGATGAGCAGTTCTTC. Its translation is CASSIRTSGSFDEQFF.

By sample share, this clonotype is medium-sized (0.01 to 0.1%). The J gene is TRBJ2-2, the V gene TRBV19, with TRBD2 matching over 13 bases. Looked up from germline, CDR1 is LNHDA and CDR2 is SQIVND (reference sequence). V dropped 7 bases and J dropped 3; count of bases not matched to a gene: 11. CDR3 length: 18 amino acids. CDR3 in DNA: TGTGCCAGTACCTCGGCACTAGCGGGAGGGCCATACACCGGGGAGCTGTTTTTT. Amino acid sequence: CASTSALAGGPYTGELFF.